Presented here are 20 T cell receptor beta chains from one specimen sequenced in a study of blood T cell repertoires in COVID-19. The data were produced by immunoSEQ multiplex PCR, yet TCRdb's version contains in-frame clones alone and is incomplete. The data show under 200,000 clones, with 84% seen just once and more than 3% held by the top ten. Sequenced input: PBMCs or T cells enriched from blood (not recorded which). These receptors were taken from a young woman who had been exposed to COVID-19.

V and J are TRBV5-1 and TRBJ2-5, with 11 bases lining up with TRBD2. The CDR3 has 15 amino acids. The V and J ends lost 4 bases and 4 bases, in that order; junction bases with no gene match: 6. The germline V gene has CDR1 SGHRS and CDR2 YFSETQ. As DNA, the CDR3 is TGCGCCAGCAGCCCAGCCGGGACTAGCGGAGAGACCCAGTACTTC. It translates to CASSPAGTSGETQYF.

The rearrangement uses TRBV5-8 and TRBJ2-1; 8 bases are shared with TRBD1. CDR1 and CDR2 from the germline V gene are SGHTS and YDEGEE. This CDR3 is 15 amino acids long. Losses at the gene ends were 0 bases for V and 4 bases for J; bases not matched to a gene: 3. The CDR3 nucleotides are TGTGCCAGCAGCTTGGTGGACAGGGATTACAATGAGCAGTTCTTC. Translating it yields CASSLVDRDYNEQFF.

The V call is TRBV12-5, the J call TRBJ2-7; 9 nucleotides match TRBD1. V lost 1 base and J lost 3; bases outside the gene matches: 13. This CDR3 is built from 18 residues. CDR1 is LGHNT, CDR2 FRNRAP, per germline. The CDR3 protein is CASGLAPGQGMRYYEQYF. CDR3 coding DNA: TGTGCTAGTGGTTTGGCCCCGGGACAGGGTATGCGATACTACGAGCAGTACTTC.

Only a few counts were recorded for this clone. This chain joins TRBV4-1 and TRBJ2-7; D perhaps matches TRBD1 (6 bases). Trimming removed 5 bases from V and 3 bases from J, with 14 bases in between. This CDR3 has 14 amino acids. Germline V gene lookup returns CDR1 MGHRA and CDR2 YSYEKL. The CDR3, as DNA: TGCGCCAGCAGCACAACCGGGACACTCTACGAGCAGTACTTC. Translated, it gives CASSTTGTLYEQYF.

V usage is TRBV5-6 and J usage is TRBJ1-2; D not resolved. V lost 4 bases and J lost 4, with 11 bases in between. The germline gives CDR1 SGHDT, CDR2 YYEEEE. There are 13 residues in the CDR3. This chain's CDR3 is CASSRGVSYGYTF. CDR3 bases: TGTGCCAGCAGCCGTGGAGTGAGCTATGGCTACACCTTC.

This CDR3 is CATSSRTGDDGYTF. DNA of the CDR3: TGTGCCACCAGCAGCCGGACAGGGGATGACGGCTACACCTTC. The V gene is TRBV15, the J gene TRBJ1-2; 9 positions match TRBD1. The CDR3 length is 14 residues. Trimming took 3 bases from V and 8 from J; bases not matched to a gene: 7. CDR1 is LNHNV, CDR2 YYDKDF, per germline (reference sequence). Supplemented by reference TRBV15 and TRBJ1-2, the full variable domain reads DAMVIQNPRYQVTQFGKPVTLSCSQTLNHNVMYWYQQKSSQAPKLLFHYYDKDFNNEADTPDNFQSRRPNTSFCFLDIRSPGLGDTAMYLCATSSRTGDDGYTFGSGTRLTVV.

This clone was observed a few times. The rearrangement uses TRBV18 and TRBJ1-6; D is possibly TRBD1 (6 bases). Germline values: CDR1 KGHSH, CDR2 LQKENI. This CDR3 is 14 amino acids long. V lost 2 bases and J lost 14, with 16 bases in between. The CDR3 bases are TGTGCCAGCTCACCAGAGGACGGGACATACGCCCTCCACTTT. It codes for CASSPEDGTYALHF.

The chain has TRBV4-2 and TRBJ1-1; 8 nucleotides agree with TRBD1. From germline, CDR1 is LGHNA and CDR2 YNFKEQ. The CDR3 extends over 15 amino acids. V shed 4 bases and J 1 base; nucleotides not matched to a gene: 5. CDR3: CASSLYGQGNTEAFF. In DNA, the CDR3 is TGTGCCAGCAGCCTGTACGGACAGGGGAACACTGAAGCTTTCTTT.

The genes are TRBV16 and TRBJ1-5, with D possibly TRBD1 on 5 matching bases. The ends were cut back, 0 bases at V and 1 base at J, with 13 bases in the middle. The CDR3 sequence is 17 residues long. The V gene's germline CDR1 is KGHSY and CDR2 FQNENV. CDR3 protein: CASSQSSWGVSNQPQHF. As DNA, the CDR3 is TGTGCCAGCAGCCAATCGAGTTGGGGGGTAAGCAATCAGCCCCAGCATTTT.

This clone showed up just a few times. Here the CDR3 DNA reads TGTGCCAGCAGTGAATCCCAGGGGGTGGCAGATACGCAGTATTTT. Translated: CASSESQGVADTQYF. This chain joins TRBV6-1 and TRBJ2-3; 7 bases are shared with TRBD1. Trimming cost V 2 bases and J 4 bases; bases outside gene matches: 6. This CDR3 is 15 amino acids long. Germline values: CDR1 MNHNS, CDR2 SASEGT.

The chain carries TRBV6-6 and TRBJ1-2; TRBD1 aligns across 12 bases. Trimming took 6 bases from V and 4 from J; bases not matched to a gene: 3. Germline V gives CDR1 MNHNY, CDR2 SVGAGI (reference sequence). This CDR3 comprises 14 residues. CDR3: CASRGQGAGYGYTF. The CDR3 nucleotides are TGTGCCAGCAGGGGACAGGGGGCCGGCTATGGCTACACCTTC.

This clone was detected only once. V and J are TRBV6-5 and TRBJ2-5; TRBD2 aligns across 9 bases. The length of the CDR3 is 13 residues. Per germline, CDR1 MNHEY and CDR2 SVGAGI. With 7 bases clipped from V and 5 bases from J, the junction kept 5 bases outside the gene matches. The CDR3 nucleotides read TGTGCCAGCACGCGGGGGGGCGGGGAGACCCAGTACTTC. This sequence encodes CASTRGGGETQYF.

The chain employs TRBV30 and TRBJ2-7, with TRBD1 matching over 8 bases. This CDR3 region has 13 residues. Germline CDR1 reads GTSNPN; CDR2 reads SVGIG (reference sequence). V was pared by 3 bases and J by 2 bases, with 3 bases of the junction left unmatched. DNA of the CDR3: TGTGCCTGGAGGATGGACAGGGCCTACGAGCAGTACTTC. It is translated as CAWRMDRAYEQYF.

The gene calls are TRBV7-2 and TRBJ1-2; D may be TRBD1 (6 bases). Germline CDR1 and CDR2: SGHTA and FQGNSA. The CDR3 spans 14 residues. V dropped 5 bases and J dropped 4 bases, with 14 bases sitting between them. The CDR3 DNA sequence: TGTGCCAGCAGCAACACCGGGACATCCTATGGCTACACCTTC. Translation: CASSNTGTSYGYTF.

CDR3 sequence (DNA): TGTGCCAGCAGTTACTGGAGACCGGGATCCAACTATGGCTACACCTTC. It specifies CASSYWRPGSNYGYTF. V and J are TRBV6-5 and TRBJ1-2; D not resolved. V lost 1 base and J lost 2, with 14 bases in between. The CDR3 contains 16 residues. The V gene's germline CDR1 is MNHEY and CDR2 SVGAGI.

This clone was observed a single time. The V gene is TRBV9, the J gene TRBJ2-3, with TRBD1 matching 7 bases. The CDR3 has 17 residues. Losses at the gene ends were 0 bases for V and 2 bases for J; bases not matched to a gene: 9. Per germline, CDR1 SGDLS and CDR2 YYNGEE. The CDR3 nucleotides read TGTGCCAGCAGCGTAGCGTCCTCAGGGGGTTCCACAGATACGCAGTATTTT. Amino acid sequence: CASSVASSGGSTDTQYF. Full variable domain (rest looked up from reference TRBV9 and TRBJ2-3): DSGVTQTPKHLITATGQRVTLRCSPRSGDLSVYWYQQSLDQGLQFLIQYYNGEERAKGNILERFSAQQFPDLHSELNLSSLELGDSALYFCASSVASSGGSTDTQYFGPGTRLTVL.

This rearrangement joins TRBV10-3 to TRBJ2-3, with a weak D call TRBD2 (6 bases). This CDR3 has 14 residues. V was pared by 7 bases and J by 2 bases, with 13 bases between. The germline CDR1 and CDR2 sequences are ENHRY and SYGVKD. The CDR3 region is CAIMTGDTTDTQYF. As DNA, the CDR3 is TGTGCCATCATGACGGGGGATACCACAGATACGCAGTATTTT.

Concerning this clone itself: Other DNA sequences within the sample encode an identical CDR3. V gene TRBV27 combines with J gene TRBJ1-5; possible D gene TRBD1, 5 bases. The CDR3 extends over 14 amino acids. The germline V and J ends were trimmed by 3 bases and 2 bases, with 8 bases remaining between them. Looked up from germline, CDR1 is MNHEY and CDR2 is SMNVEV (reference sequence). Here the CDR3 reads CASSFLGGNQPQHF. The CDR3 DNA sequence: TGTGCCAGCAGTTTCTTAGGGGGCAATCAGCCCCAGCATTTT.

This clone was found a few times. V gene TRBV29-1 combines with J gene TRBJ1-4, with D unresolved. V was pared by 3 bases and J by 8 bases, with 19 bases between. This CDR3 contains 15 residues. Germline V gene sequence: CDR1 SQVTM, CDR2 ANQGSEA. Here the CDR3 reads CSVENPTLGGEKLFF. DNA of the CDR3: TGCAGCGTTGAGAACCCTACTTTGGGAGGGGAAAAACTGTTTTTT.

The chain carries TRBV6-5 and TRBJ1-3, with D tentatively TRBD1 (5 bases). Trimming removed 6 bases at V and 4 bases at J, with 16 bases between. Germline V CDR1 and CDR2: MNHEY, SVGAGI. The CDR3 extends over 15 amino acids. The CDR3 sequence: CASSRAAVLGNTIYF. CDR3 nucleotide sequence: TGTGCCAGCAGCAGGGCAGCAGTCTTGGGAAACACCATATATTTT.